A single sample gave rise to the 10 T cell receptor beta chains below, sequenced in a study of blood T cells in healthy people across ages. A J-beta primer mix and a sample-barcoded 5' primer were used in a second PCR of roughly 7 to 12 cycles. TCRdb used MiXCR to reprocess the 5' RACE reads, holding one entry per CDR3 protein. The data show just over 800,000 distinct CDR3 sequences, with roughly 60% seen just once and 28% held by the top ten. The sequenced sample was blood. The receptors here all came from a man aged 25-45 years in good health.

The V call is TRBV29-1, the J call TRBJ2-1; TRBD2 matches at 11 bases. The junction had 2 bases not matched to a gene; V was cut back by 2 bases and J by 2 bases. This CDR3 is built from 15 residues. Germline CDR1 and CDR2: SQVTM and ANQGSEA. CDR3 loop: CSVEQLAGAYNEQFF. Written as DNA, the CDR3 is TGCAGCGTTGAACAACTAGCGGGGGCCTACAATGAGCAGTTCTTC.

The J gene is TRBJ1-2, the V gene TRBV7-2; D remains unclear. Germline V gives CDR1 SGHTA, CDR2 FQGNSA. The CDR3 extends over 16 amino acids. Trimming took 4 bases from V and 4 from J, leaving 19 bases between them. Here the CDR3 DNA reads TGTGCCAGCAGCTCAGACGGGGTCGGGGTTTCCTATGGCTACACCTTC. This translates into CASSSDGVGVSYGYTF. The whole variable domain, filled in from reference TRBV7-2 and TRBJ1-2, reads GAGVSQSPSNKVTEKGKDVELRCDPISGHTALYWYRQSLGQGLEFLIYFQGNSAPDKSGLPSDRFSAERTGGSVSTLTIQRTQQEDSAVYLCASSSDGVGVSYGYTFGSGTRLTVV.

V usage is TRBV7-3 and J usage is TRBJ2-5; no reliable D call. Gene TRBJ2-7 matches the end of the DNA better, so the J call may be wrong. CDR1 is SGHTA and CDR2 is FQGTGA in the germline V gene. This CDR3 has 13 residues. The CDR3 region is CASSLFPLYEQYF. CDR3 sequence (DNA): TGTGCCAGCAGCTTATTTCCCCTCTACGAGCAGTACTTC.

In nucleotides, the CDR3 is TGTGCCAGCAGCCAAGAGACAGGGGATGATAATTCACCCCTCCACTTT. This sequence encodes CASSQETGDDNSPLHF. The genes are TRBV14 and TRBJ1-6; 8 positions match TRBD1. The CDR3 extends over 16 amino acids. The J segment lost 5 bases and the V segment lost 0 bases, leaving 3 bases of the junction unmatched. Germline lookup yields CDR1 SGHDN and CDR2 FVKESK.

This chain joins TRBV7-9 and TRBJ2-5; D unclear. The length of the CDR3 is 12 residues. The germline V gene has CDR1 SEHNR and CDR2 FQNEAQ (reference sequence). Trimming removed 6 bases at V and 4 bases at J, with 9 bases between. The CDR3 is CASRDWGETQYF. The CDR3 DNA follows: TGTGCCAGCAGAGACTGGGGAGAGACCCAGTACTTC. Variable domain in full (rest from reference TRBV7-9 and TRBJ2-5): DTGVSQNPRHKITKRGQNVTFRCDPISEHNRLYWYRQTLGQGPEFLTYFQNEAQLEKSRLLSDRFSAERPKGSFSTLEIQRTEQGDSAMYLCASRDWGETQYFGPGTRLLVL.

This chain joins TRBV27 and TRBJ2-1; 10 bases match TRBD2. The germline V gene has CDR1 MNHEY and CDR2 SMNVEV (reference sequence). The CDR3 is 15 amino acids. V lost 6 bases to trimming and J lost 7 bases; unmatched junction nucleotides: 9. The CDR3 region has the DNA TGTGCCAGCAGCCCTACTAGCGGGGCTTGGAATGAGCAGTTCTTC. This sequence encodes CASSPTSGAWNEQFF.

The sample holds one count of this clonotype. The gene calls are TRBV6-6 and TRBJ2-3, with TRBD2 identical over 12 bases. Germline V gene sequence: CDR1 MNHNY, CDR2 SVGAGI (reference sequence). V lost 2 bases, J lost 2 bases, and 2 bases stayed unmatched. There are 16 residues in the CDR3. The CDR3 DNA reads TGTGCCAGCAGTTACCGACTAGCGGGGGACACAGATACGCAGTATTTT. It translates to CASSYRLAGDTDTQYF.

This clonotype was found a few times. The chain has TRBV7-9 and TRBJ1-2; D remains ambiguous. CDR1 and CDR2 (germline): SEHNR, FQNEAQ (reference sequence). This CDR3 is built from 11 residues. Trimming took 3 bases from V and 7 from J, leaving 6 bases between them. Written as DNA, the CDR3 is TGTGCCAGCAGCTTCGGGATTGGCTACACCTTC. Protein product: CASSFGIGYTF.

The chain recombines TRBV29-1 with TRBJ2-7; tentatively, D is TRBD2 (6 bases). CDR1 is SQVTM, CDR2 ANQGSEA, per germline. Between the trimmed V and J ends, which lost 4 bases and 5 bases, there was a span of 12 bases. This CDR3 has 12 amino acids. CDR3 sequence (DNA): TGCAGCGTTGTTGGCGGGGCCAACGAGCAGTACTTC. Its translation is CSVVGGANEQYF.

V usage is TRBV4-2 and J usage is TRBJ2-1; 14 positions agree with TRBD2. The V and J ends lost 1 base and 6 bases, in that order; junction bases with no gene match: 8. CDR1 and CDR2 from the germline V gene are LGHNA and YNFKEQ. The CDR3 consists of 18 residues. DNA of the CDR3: TGTGCCAGCAGCCAAGGGGTTGGGACTAGCGGGGGAAGCAATGAGCAGTTCTTC. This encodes CASSQGVGTSGGSNEQFF.